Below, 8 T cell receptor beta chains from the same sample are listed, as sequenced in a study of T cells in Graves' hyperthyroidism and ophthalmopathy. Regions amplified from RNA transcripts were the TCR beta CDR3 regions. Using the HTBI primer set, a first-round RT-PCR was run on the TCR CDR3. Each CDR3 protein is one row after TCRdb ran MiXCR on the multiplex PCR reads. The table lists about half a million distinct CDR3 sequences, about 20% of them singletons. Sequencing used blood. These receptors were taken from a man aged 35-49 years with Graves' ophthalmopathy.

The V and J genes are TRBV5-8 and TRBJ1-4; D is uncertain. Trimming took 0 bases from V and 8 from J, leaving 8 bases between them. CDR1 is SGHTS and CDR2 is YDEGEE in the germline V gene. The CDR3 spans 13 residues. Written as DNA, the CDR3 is TGTGCCAGCAGCTTGGAACCTTTGGAAAAACTGTTTTTT. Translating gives CASSLEPLEKLFF.

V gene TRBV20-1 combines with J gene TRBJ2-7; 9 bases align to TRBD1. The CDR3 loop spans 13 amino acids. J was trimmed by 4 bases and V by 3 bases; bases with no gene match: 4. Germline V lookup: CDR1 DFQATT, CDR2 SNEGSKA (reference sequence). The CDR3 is CSASPGQGYEQYF. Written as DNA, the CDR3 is TGCAGTGCTAGCCCGGGACAGGGATACGAGCAGTACTTC.

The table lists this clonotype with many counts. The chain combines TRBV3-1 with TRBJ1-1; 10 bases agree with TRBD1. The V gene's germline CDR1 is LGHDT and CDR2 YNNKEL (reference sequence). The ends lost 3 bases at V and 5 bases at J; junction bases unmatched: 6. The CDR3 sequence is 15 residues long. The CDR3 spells CASSQWTGGGTEAFF. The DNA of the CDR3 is TGTGCCAGCAGCCAGTGGACAGGGGGGGGGACTGAAGCTTTCTTT.

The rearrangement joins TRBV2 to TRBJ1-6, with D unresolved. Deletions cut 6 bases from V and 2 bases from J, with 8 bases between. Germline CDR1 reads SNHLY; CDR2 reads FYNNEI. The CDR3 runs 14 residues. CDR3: CASSPEAYNSPLHF. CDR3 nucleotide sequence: TGTGCCAGCAGCCCAGAGGCCTATAATTCACCCCTCCACTTT.

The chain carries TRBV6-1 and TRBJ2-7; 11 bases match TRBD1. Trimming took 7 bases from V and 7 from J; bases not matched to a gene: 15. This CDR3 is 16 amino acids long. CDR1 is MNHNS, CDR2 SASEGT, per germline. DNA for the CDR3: TGTGCCAGCACCCCTGATCGGGACAGGGGGATATGGGAGCAGTACTTC. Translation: CASTPDRDRGIWEQYF.

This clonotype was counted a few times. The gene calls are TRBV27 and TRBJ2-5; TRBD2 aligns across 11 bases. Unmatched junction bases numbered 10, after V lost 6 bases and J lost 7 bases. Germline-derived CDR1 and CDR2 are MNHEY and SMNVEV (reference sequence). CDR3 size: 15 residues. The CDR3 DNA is TGTGCCAGCAGAGGGACTAGCGGCCCCCTGGGGACCCAGTACTTC. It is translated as CASRGTSGPLGTQYF.

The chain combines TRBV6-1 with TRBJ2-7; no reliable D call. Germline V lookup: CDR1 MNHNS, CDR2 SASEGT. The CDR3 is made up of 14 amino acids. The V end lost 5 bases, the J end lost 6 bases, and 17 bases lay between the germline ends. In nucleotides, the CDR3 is TGTGCCAGCAGTCGACCGAGCCCCTCTGCCGAGCAGTACTTC. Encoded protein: CASSRPSPSAEQYF.

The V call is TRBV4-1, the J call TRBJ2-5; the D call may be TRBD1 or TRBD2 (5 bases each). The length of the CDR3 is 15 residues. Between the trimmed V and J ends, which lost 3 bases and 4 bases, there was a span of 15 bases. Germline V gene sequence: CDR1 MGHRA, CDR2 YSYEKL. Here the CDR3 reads CASSQGPGIRETQYF. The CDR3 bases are TGCGCCAGCAGCCAGGGACCAGGTATACGAGAGACCCAGTACTTC.